This is a list of T cell receptor beta chains from one sample in a study of PD-L1 blockade in urothelial cancer. Clones were sequenced by immunoSEQ multiplex PCR, and TCRdb holds only the in-frame ones, with some missing. The table has tens of thousands of clones, approximately 90% seen once; the top ten hold under 6%. The sequenced sample was PBMCs, obtained around atezolizumab (anti-PD-L1) treatment. All receptors derive from a woman between 65 and 79 years old with urothelial cancer. CDR3s include the opening cysteine and the closing phenylalanine or tryptophan. The order of the fields is CDR3 protein, CDR3 DNA, D gene, clone size, V gene, J gene. D genes are given only for firm matches. Clone size is stated in some rows and not others, as once, few, many or a class when expanded.

cdr3_aa: CASSGTVSYEQYF
cdr3_nt: TGTGCCAGCAGTGGGACAGTCTCCTACGAGCAGTACTTC
d_call: -
clone_size: -
v_call: TRBV2
j_call: TRBJ2-7

cdr3_aa: CASSSSSYEQYF
cdr3_nt: TGTGCCAGCAGCTCCAGCTCCTACGAGCAGTACTTC
d_call: -
clone_size: -
v_call: TRBV13
j_call: TRBJ2-7

cdr3_aa: CASSVSPRHPNTEAFF
cdr3_nt: TGTGCCAGCAGCGTATCCCCAAGACATCCGAACACTGAAGCTTTCTTT
d_call: -
clone_size: -
v_call: TRBV9
j_call: TRBJ1-1

cdr3_aa: CASSLGRGWGTPYNSPLHF
cdr3_nt: TGTGCCAGCAGCTTAGGTCGGGGGTGGGGGACCCCCTATAATTCACCCCTCCACTTT
d_call: -
clone_size: -
v_call: TRBV7-9
j_call: TRBJ1-6

cdr3_aa: CASSLSRGILMNTEAFF
cdr3_nt: TGTGCCAGCAGTTTATCACGGGGGATACTGATGAACACTGAAGCTTTCTTT
d_call: -
clone_size: -
v_call: TRBV27
j_call: TRBJ1-1

cdr3_aa: CASSLGPGGPNQPQHF
cdr3_nt: TGCGCCAGCAGCTTGGGGCCAGGGGGTCCCAATCAGCCCCAGCATTTT
d_call: TRBD1
clone_size: -
v_call: TRBV5-1
j_call: TRBJ1-5

cdr3_aa: CASSTTGYTEAFF
cdr3_nt: TGTGCCAGCAGTACCACAGGGTACACTGAAGCTTTCTTT
d_call: -
clone_size: -
v_call: TRBV6-6
j_call: TRBJ1-1

cdr3_aa: CASSLSLGGNTEAFF
cdr3_nt: TGTGCCAGCTCACTTTCATTAGGGGGGAACACTGAAGCTTTCTTT
d_call: -
clone_size: -
v_call: TRBV18
j_call: TRBJ1-1

cdr3_aa: CATSRDSGTSGGELFF
cdr3_nt: TGTGCCACCAGCAGAGATTCAGGGACTAGCGGGGGGGAGCTGTTTTTT
d_call: TRBD2
clone_size: -
v_call: TRBV15
j_call: TRBJ2-2

cdr3_aa: CASSFERAPTEQYF
cdr3_nt: TGTGCCAGCAGTTTTGAGAGAGCACCTACGGAGCAGTACTTC
d_call: -
clone_size: -
v_call: TRBV7-8
j_call: TRBJ2-7

cdr3_aa: CATSRQGTNQPQHF
cdr3_nt: TGTGCCACCAGCAGGCAGGGGACCAATCAGCCCCAGCATTTT
d_call: -
clone_size: -
v_call: TRBV15
j_call: TRBJ1-5

cdr3_aa: CASSLLAGAADTQYF
cdr3_nt: TGCGCCAGCAGCTTACTAGCGGGAGCGGCAGATACGCAGTATTTT
d_call: TRBD2
clone_size: -
v_call: TRBV5-1
j_call: TRBJ2-3

cdr3_aa: CASSSTSVGEQFF
cdr3_nt: TGTGCCAGCAGCTCCACTAGCGTCGGTGAGCAGTTCTTC
d_call: TRBD2
clone_size: once
v_call: TRBV7-3
j_call: TRBJ2-1

cdr3_aa: CASRTGTLNTGELFF
cdr3_nt: TGTGCCAGCAGAACCGGGACTCTGAACACCGGGGAGCTGTTTTTT
d_call: -
clone_size: -
v_call: TRBV6-1
j_call: TRBJ2-2

cdr3_aa: CASSAPGPRSWAFF
cdr3_nt: TGTGCCAGCAGCGCCCCCGGCCCCCGGAGTTGGGCTTTCTTT
d_call: -
clone_size: -
v_call: TRBV13
j_call: TRBJ1-1